This TCR beta chain was captured by sequencing in a study of T cell responses to AZD1222 COVID-19 vaccine. Study summary: Second doses that came at about 4 or about 12 weeks were put together. Study conclusions and caveats: Clonal diversity was possibly underestimated; the donors were predominantly white British and more often female. Repertoires in all cases were sampled only once the peak T cell response had passed.

The CDR3 extends over 13 amino acids. Trimming stripped 2 bases from V and 7 bases from J, with 11 bases between. Germline loops: CDR1 SGHTA, CDR2 FQGNSA. Profiling relied on immunoSEQ multiplex PCR, and the TCRdb table lists in-frame clones only, not all of them. The sample holds tens of thousands of clones, 65% to 85% seen once. Worth noting for this clone: Its antigen is still unknown.

The genes are TRBV7-2 and TRBJ2-5, with D uncertain. This sequence was found in an adult in good health. The specimen was peripheral blood, collected on day 0 of AZD1222 vaccination. CDR3 amino acids: CASSLSWGTTQYF. The DNA of the CDR3 is TGTGCCAGCAGCTTATCTTGGGGAACGACCCAGTACTTC.